This TCR beta chain was identified in a study of blood T cell repertoires in COVID-19. CDR1 and CDR2 from the germline V gene are LGHDT and YNNKEL (reference sequence). The V end lost 3 bases, the J end lost 4 bases, and 12 bases lay between the germline ends. The CDR3 consists of 14 residues. Clones were sequenced by immunoSEQ multiplex PCR, and TCRdb holds only the in-frame ones, with some missing. The table lists roughly 230,000 clones, around 80% of them singletons. Input material: peripheral blood. This chain links TRBV3-1 (or the pseudogene TRBV3-2) with TRBJ1-1, with D unclear. The origin of this receptor is a man in his forties or fifties with active or convalescent COVID-19. CDR3 protein: CASSQAQLGTEAFF. The DNA for the CDR3 is TGTGCCAGCAGCCAGGCACAGTTAGGCACTGAAGCTTTCTTT.